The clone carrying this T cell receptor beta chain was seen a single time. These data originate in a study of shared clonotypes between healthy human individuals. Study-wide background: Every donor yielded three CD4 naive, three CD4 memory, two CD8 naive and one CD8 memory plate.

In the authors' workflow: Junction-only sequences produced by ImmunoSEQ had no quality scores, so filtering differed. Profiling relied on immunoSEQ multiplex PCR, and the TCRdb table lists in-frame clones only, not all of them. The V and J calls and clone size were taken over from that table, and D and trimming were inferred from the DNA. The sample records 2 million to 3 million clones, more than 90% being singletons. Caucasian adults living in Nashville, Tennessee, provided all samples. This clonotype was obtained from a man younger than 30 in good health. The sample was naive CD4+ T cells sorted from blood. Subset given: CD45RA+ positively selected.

In nucleotides, the CDR3 is TGCGCCAGCAGCGCCCAGGGGCAGGGAGGCTCCAATGAGCAGTTCTTC. This translates into CASSAQGQGGSNEQFF. This chain connects TRBV5-1 to TRBJ2-1; D assignment may be TRBD1 or TRBD2 (6 bases each). This CDR3 spans 16 amino acids. Trimming left V 4 bases short and J 6 bases short, with 20 bases between. CDR1 is SGHRS, CDR2 YFSETQ, per germline.